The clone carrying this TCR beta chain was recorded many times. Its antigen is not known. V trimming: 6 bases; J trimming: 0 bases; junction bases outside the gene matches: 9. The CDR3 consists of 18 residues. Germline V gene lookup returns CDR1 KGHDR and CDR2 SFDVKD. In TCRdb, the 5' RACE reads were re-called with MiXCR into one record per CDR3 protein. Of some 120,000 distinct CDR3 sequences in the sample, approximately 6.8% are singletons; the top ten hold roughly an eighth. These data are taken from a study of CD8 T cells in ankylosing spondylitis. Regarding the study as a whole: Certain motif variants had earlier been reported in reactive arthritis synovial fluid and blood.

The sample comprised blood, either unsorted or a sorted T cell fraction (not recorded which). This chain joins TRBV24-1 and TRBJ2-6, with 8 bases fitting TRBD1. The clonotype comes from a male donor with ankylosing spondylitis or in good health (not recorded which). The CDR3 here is CATSSTTGVRSGANVLTF. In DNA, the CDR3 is TGTGCCACCAGTTCCACGACAGGGGTCCGCTCTGGGGCCAACGTCCTGACTTTC.